Listed below are T cell receptor beta chains from one sample, sequenced in a study of T-cell memory formation after mild COVID-19. TCRdb independently ran MiXCR on the 5' RACE reads; one entry per CDR3 protein. The sample shows hundreds of thousands of distinct CDR3 sequences, roughly 15% of them seen only once. Sample: PBMCs or a T cell subset sorted from them (not recorded which). The receptor source for this set is a man between 18 and 29 years old who had mild COVID-19 (a few samples of this study predate the infection). Cell type and time point are not known. Both conserved end residues are part of each CDR3. D genes are given only for firm matches. Size is stated for part of the rows, as once, few or many counts, or as a class when the clone is expanded.

>TRBV7-2|.|.|TRBJ1-4
CASSLTGFGEKLFF
TGTGCCAGCAGCTTGACAGGTTTTGGTGAAAAACTGTTTTTT
>TRBV9|.|.|TRBJ2-3
CASSVWGETDTQYF
TGTGCCAGCAGCGTATGGGGGGAAACAGATACGCAGTATTTT
>TRBV6-6|TRBD1|.|TRBJ2-3
CASSYQSGGRTGYTDTQYF
TGTGCCAGCAGTTACCAGAGCGGTGGAAGGACAGGGTACACAGATACGCAGTATTTT
>TRBV5-4|.|few|TRBJ1-1
CASSPQPGAEAFF
TGTGCCAGCAGCCCCCAGCCGGGCGCTGAAGCTTTCTTT
>TRBV6-6|.|.|TRBJ2-5
CASRHRGQTQYF
TGTGCCAGCAGGCACAGAGGCCAGACCCAGTACTTC
>TRBV5-6|TRBD1|.|TRBJ2-5
CASLPTQGAGETQYF
TGTGCCAGCCTCCCGACGCAGGGGGCGGGGGAGACCCAGTACTTC
>TRBV20-1|TRBD1|.|TRBJ2-1
CSARFGQGKNEQFF
TGCAGTGCTAGATTCGGACAGGGAAAAAATGAGCAGTTCTTC
>TRBV20-1|.|many|TRBJ2-3
CSAPPAGVGSTDTQYF
TGCAGTGCCCCACCGGCCGGGGTGGGGAGCACAGATACGCAGTATTTT
>TRBV5-4|.|.|TRBJ1-2
CASSLVGGEAYGYTF
TGTGCCAGCAGCTTGGTTGGGGGTGAAGCCTATGGCTACACCTTC
>TRBV18|.|few|TRBJ2-1
CASSQTVYNEQFF
TGTGCCAGCTCACAGACAGTCTACAATGAGCAGTTCTTC
>TRBV9|.|.|TRBJ1-1
CASSVAQASTEAFF
TGTGCCAGCAGCGTAGCCCAGGCGAGTACTGAAGCTTTCTTT
>TRBV9|.|.|TRBJ1-1
CASGQGMNTEAFF
TGTGCCAGCGGCCAGGGGATGAACACTGAAGCTTTCTTT
>TRBV13|TRBD1|.|TRBJ1-1
CASSPPGQGGSTEAFF
TGTGCCAGCAGCCCCCCAGGACAGGGAGGAAGCACTGAAGCTTTCTTT
>TRBV28|.|few|TRBJ1-1
CASSLLQVAFF
TGTGCCAGCAGTTTATTGCAGGTAGCTTTCTTT
>TRBV6-2/TRBV6-3|TRBD1|.|TRBJ2-1
CASSYGQGASYNEQFF
TGTGCCAGCAGTTACGGACAGGGGGCATCATACAATGAGCAGTTCTTC
>TRBV4-1|.|few|TRBJ2-1
CASSQDYQGEQFF
TGCGCCAGCAGCCAAGATTATCAAGGTGAGCAGTTCTTC
>TRBV7-6|.|.|TRBJ2-5
CASSFAADQETQYF
TGTGCCAGCAGCTTTGCGGCGGACCAAGAGACCCAGTACTTC
>TRBV5-1|TRBD1|.|TRBJ2-3
CASSVGQGGGDTQYF
TGCGCCAGCAGCGTGGGACAGGGGGGTGGAGATACGCAGTATTTT
>TRBV6-2/TRBV6-3|.|few|TRBJ2-5
CAIQAPQETQYF
TGTGCCATTCAGGCGCCCCAAGAGACCCAGTACTTC
>TRBV19|TRBD1|few|TRBJ1-4
CASSTTRQGARMELFF
TGTGCCAGTAGTACAACCCGACAGGGGGCGCGAATGGAACTGTTTTTT
>TRBV7-2|.|.|TRBJ1-4
CASSYNMGPSDEKLFF
TGTGCCAGCAGCTATAATATGGGACCTTCGGATGAAAAACTGTTTTTT
>TRBV10-3|TRBD1|few|TRBJ1-1
CVVRTGTGPNTEAFF
TGTGTAGTTCGGACCGGGACAGGGCCGAACACTGAAGCTTTCTTT
>TRBV10-3|.|.|TRBJ2-2
CAISEGLGELFF
TGTGCCATCAGTGAGGGCCTCGGGGAGCTGTTTTTT
>TRBV5-1|TRBD2|.|TRBJ2-4
CASSLGTSGVAKNIQYF
TGCGCCAGCAGCTTAGGGACTAGCGGAGTAGCCAAAAACATTCAGTACTTC
>TRBV4-1|TRBD2|few|TRBJ2-7
CASSQFSGGTYEQYF
TGCGCCAGCAGCCAATTTAGCGGGGGGACCTACGAGCAGTACTTC
>TRBV25-1|.|.|TRBJ1-4
CASSESLDKFEKLFF
TGTGCCAGCAGTGAGTCCTTGGACAAATTTGAAAAACTGTTTTTT
>TRBV7-2|TRBD2|.|TRBJ2-7
CASSTSGGTYEQYF
TGTGCCAGCAGCACTAGCGGGGGAACCTACGAGCAGTACTTC
>TRBV7-9|.|few|TRBJ1-1
CASLLRGNTEAFF
TGTGCCAGCCTCTTAAGGGGGAACACTGAAGCTTTCTTT
>TRBV4-2|TRBD2|.|TRBJ2-3
CASSQLAGAGTDTQYF
TGTGCCAGCAGCCAACTAGCGGGCGCCGGCACAGATACGCAGTATTTT
>TRBV12-3/TRBV12-4|.|.|TRBJ2-6
CASSESGFGANVLTF
TGTGCCAGCAGTGAATCAGGGTTTGGGGCCAACGTCCTGACTTTC
>TRBV2|.|.|TRBJ1-1
CASSPAAKGFEAFF
TGTGCCAGCAGTCCCGCGGCCAAGGGTTTTGAAGCTTTCTTT
>TRBV18|.|few|TRBJ1-2
CASSPSEEGYGYTF
TGTGCCAGCTCCCCGTCGGAGGAGGGCTATGGCTACACCTTC
>TRBV6-5|.|once|TRBJ2-7
CASSSPTGWGTDEQYF
TGTGCCAGCAGTTCCCCAACAGGTTGGGGTACGGACGAGCAGTACTTC
>TRBV2|.|.|TRBJ2-7
CASSEGTGEVHEQYF
TGTGCCAGCAGTGAAGGCACAGGGGAGGTTCACGAGCAGTACTTC
>TRBV24-1|.|.|TRBJ1-2
CATSATHSRIGYGYTF
TGTGCCACCAGTGCAACTCATTCCAGGATTGGCTATGGCTACACCTTC
>TRBV5-1|TRBD2|few|TRBJ2-1
CASSPPGTSGGGGEQFF
TGCGCCAGCAGCCCACCCGGGACTAGCGGGGGCGGGGGTGAGCAGTTCTTC
>TRBV7-3|.|.|TRBJ2-5
CASSAGGPETQYF
TGTGCCAGCAGCGCCGGGGGGCCGGAGACCCAGTACTTC
>TRBV12-3/TRBV12-4|TRBD2|many|TRBJ2-3
CASSLASAGGPGDTQYF
TGTGCCAGCAGTTTAGCGTCAGCGGGGGGGCCGGGAGATACGCAGTATTTT
>TRBV11-3|TRBD2|few|TRBJ2-3
CASSFSGGVEQYF
TGTGCCAGCAGCTTTAGCGGGGGCGTTGAGCAGTATTTT
>TRBV18|.|few|TRBJ2-5
CASSQKETQYF
TGTGCCAGCTCCCAAAAAGAGACCCAGTACTTC
>TRBV24-1|.|few|TRBJ2-2
CATSDRVPGELFF
TGTGCCACCAGTGATAGGGTTCCCGGGGAGCTGTTTTTT
>TRBV20-1|.|few|TRBJ2-3
CSAQGLGADTQYF
TGCAGTGCGCAGGGGTTGGGGGCAGATACGCAGTATTTT
>TRBV25-1|TRBD1|few|TRBJ1-4
CASSEWTGDEKLFF
TGTGCCAGCAGTGAATGGACAGGGGATGAAAAACTGTTTTTT
>TRBV12-3/TRBV12-4|.|.|TRBJ2-5
CASSLLRKETQYF
TGTGCCAGCAGTTTGTTACGTAAAGAGACCCAGTACTTC
>TRBV20-1|.|.|TRBJ2-3
CRGQVRGTDTQYF
TGCAGGGGACAAGTTAGGGGCACAGATACGCAGTATTTT
>TRBV6-5|.|few|TRBJ1-2
CASSGVAGQGYTF
TGTGCCAGCAGTGGTGTGGCAGGGCAAGGCTACACCTTC
>TRBV7-2|TRBD2|few|TRBJ2-2
CASRLAGGPNGELFF
TGTGCCAGCAGACTAGCGGGGGGGCCGAACGGGGAGCTGTTTTTT
>TRBV11-1|.|.|TRBJ1-4
CASSRDQHNEKLFF
TGTGCCAGCAGCCGGGACCAGCATAATGAAAAACTGTTTTTT
>TRBV6-2/TRBV6-3|.|many|TRBJ2-5
CASHRDTQETQYF
TGTGCTTCACATCGGGACACCCAAGAGACCCAGTACTTC
>TRBV7-2|.|.|TRBJ1-1
CASSLAQGSEAFF
TGTGCCAGCAGCTTAGCACAGGGATCTGAAGCTTTCTTT